This T cell receptor (beta chain) emerged from a study of graft-versus-host responses after intestinal transplantation. Background on the study: Multivisceral, liver-intestinal, or isolated intestinal grafts were transplanted into recipients.

This clone was recorded once. Its antigen is unknown. Assay used: immunoSEQ multiplex PCR; TCRdb lists only in-frame clones, some missing. This table has almost 40,000 clones, about 95% appearing once. Study-wide findings and caveats: Allografts carried high graft-versus-host to host-versus-graft clonal ratios in patients having graft-donor T cell macrochimerism.

J gave up 0 bases and V 3 bases, and 3 bases lay outside the gene matches. Germline CDR1 SGDLS, CDR2 YYNGEE. CDR3 size: 15 residues. The V call is TRBV9, the J call TRBJ2-3; TRBD1 matches at 8 bases. The specimen was unstimulated CD8+ T cells sorted from spleen or lymph node cells, collected before transplant. The TCR sequence derives from a human donor who was the organ donor for an intestinal transplant. DNA of the CDR3: TGTGCCAGCAGCGACGGACAGGGTAGCACAGATACGCAGTATTTT. Residues: CASSDGQGSTDTQYF. Filled out from reference TRBV9 and TRBJ2-3, the complete variable domain reads DSGVTQTPKHLITATGQRVTLRCSPRSGDLSVYWYQQSLDQGLQFLIQYYNGEERAKGNILERFSAQQFPDLHSELNLSSLELGDSALYFCASSDGQGSTDTQYFGPGTRLTVL.